The source of this T cell receptor (beta chain) is a study of cytotoxic CD8 clonotypes in ibrutinib-treated CLL. Produced via immunoSEQ multiplex PCR; TCRdb's table is partial and in-frame only. The table has around 310,000 clones, 80% seen once. CDR1 is GTSNPN, CDR2 SVGIG, per germline (reference sequence). CDR3 length equals 13 residues. V was shortened by 1 base and J by 4 bases, with 8 bases between the two germline ends. Sample: PBMCs, taken before ibrutinib treatment. The clonotype comes from a human donor with chronic lymphocytic leukemia. The chain combines TRBV30 with TRBJ1-5; unclear D gene. CDR3 sequence reads: CAWSDGENQPQHF. The DNA of the CDR3 is TGTGCCTGGAGTGACGGGGAAAATCAGCCCCAGCATTTT.